One and the same sample provided the 7 T cell receptor beta chains below, sequenced in a study of blood T cell repertoires in COVID-19. Clones were sequenced by immunoSEQ multiplex PCR, and TCRdb holds only the in-frame ones, with some missing. Altogether about 55,000 clones are present, around 90% being singletons, with the ten largest covering more than 3%. Sequencing was performed on peripheral blood. These receptors were taken from a man aged 35 to 55 with COVID-19, enrolled during active disease.

The chain joins TRBV3-1 (or the pseudogene TRBV3-2) to TRBJ1-6; D remains unclear. Deletions cut 7 bases from V and 0 bases from J, with 7 bases between. From germline, CDR1 is LGHDT and CDR2 YNNKEL (reference sequence). The length of the CDR3 is 14 residues. This chain's CDR3 is CASMLSSYNSPLHF. The CDR3 coding sequence is TGTGCCAGCATGCTCAGCTCCTATAATTCACCCCTCCACTTT.

The J gene is TRBJ2-2, the V gene TRBV7-8, with TRBD2 matching over 9 bases. Germline V CDR1 and CDR2: SGHVS, FQNEAQ. Germline trimming cut 1 base from V and 4 bases from J; bases unmatched to any gene: 1. CDR3 size: 15 residues. CDR3 DNA: TGTGCCAGCAGCTTAGGAGCGGGAGGCACCGGGGAGCTGTTTTTT. It encodes CASSLGAGGTGELFF.

CDR3 amino acids: CAWSVPSGRQETQYF. The CDR3 DNA is TGTGCCTGGAGTGTACCCAGCGGACGCCAAGAGACCCAGTACTTC. This chain links TRBV30 with TRBJ2-5, with D tentatively TRBD2 (5 bases). Per the germline V gene, CDR1 is GTSNPN and CDR2 is SVGIG (reference sequence). The CDR3 sequence is 15 residues long. V shed 0 bases and J shed 1 base, with 12 bases lying between them.

The J gene is TRBJ1-1, the V gene TRBV6-5; perhaps TRBD1 as D (5 bases). V was pared by 0 bases and J by 0 bases, with 8 bases between. The CDR3 is 15 amino acids. Germline V gene data show CDR1 as MNHEY and CDR2 as SVGAGI. CDR3 nucleotides: TGTGCCAGCAGTTACTCCCCAGGGTTGAACACTGAAGCTTTCTTT. This sequence encodes CASSYSPGLNTEAFF.

The chain combines TRBV3-1 (or the pseudogene TRBV3-2) with TRBJ2-7, with D unclear. Germline CDR1 reads LGHDT; CDR2 reads YNNKEL (reference sequence). With 0 bases removed from V and 2 bases from J, the gap between germline ends came to 11 bases. The CDR3 consists of 15 residues. CDR3 sequence: CASSQDRRNPYEQYF. As DNA, the CDR3 is TGTGCCAGCAGCCAAGATAGGAGAAATCCCTACGAGCAGTACTTC.

This clone has just one count. The rearrangement uses TRBV6-6 and TRBJ1-3, with D tentatively TRBD1 (5 bases). Trimming stripped 4 bases from V and 1 base from J, with 14 bases between. Germline CDR1 and CDR2: MNHNY and SVGAGI (reference sequence). The CDR3 is made up of 16 amino acids. As DNA, the CDR3 is TGTGCCAGCAGTTTCAGGCTTGACAGATCTGGAAACACCATATATTTT. The encoded protein is CASSFRLDRSGNTIYF.

This rearrangement joins TRBV19 to TRBJ2-2, with 8 bases that match TRBD1. The ends lost 7 bases at V and 4 bases at J; junction bases unmatched: 2. This CDR3 has 13 amino acids. Germline CDR1 and CDR2: LNHDA and SQIVND (reference sequence). The CDR3, as DNA: TGTGCCAGTATCCAGGGGGCCACCGGGGAGCTGTTTTTT. It encodes CASIQGATGELFF.